This T cell receptor (beta chain) was sequenced during a study of Ad26.COV2.S vaccination and SARS-CoV-2 variants. Treatment defined: roughly 19 received Ad26.COV2.S at low or high dose, single or two shots; several received placebo; per-sample allocation not given. Vaccine and placebo recipients were sampled on day 63 after the first injection. The length of the CDR3 is 15 residues. The V gene's germline CDR1 is SGHAT and CDR2 FQNNGV. The junction had 13 bases not matched to a gene; V was cut back by 5 bases and J by 7 bases. Measured with immunoSEQ multiplex PCR; TCRdb has only the in-frame clones, and not every one. Among about 330,000 clones, 90% were seen once, and the ten largest hold 5% to 6.5%.

The J gene is TRBJ2-5, the V gene TRBV11-2; TRBD2 matches 7 bases. The sample consisted of peripheral blood, taken in a trial of Ad26.COV2.S vaccine versus placebo. The TCR originated in a person between 18 and 65 years old who received the Ad26.COV2.S COVID-19 vaccine or a placebo. The CDR3 region has the DNA TGTGCCAGCAGCCTCGGCGGGGGTCGTCCGGGGACCCAGTACTTC. Translating it yields CASSLGGGRPGTQYF.